This T cell receptor beta chain was sequenced for a study of blood T cell repertoires in COVID-19. Overall study: Material from acute and convalescent COVID-19 was sourced from the United States, Italy and Spain. Sources were T cells, B-cell-depleted T cells, or PBMCs; the material itself was cDNA or gDNA.

CDR1 MGHRA and CDR2 YSYEKL come from the germline V gene. With 4 bases removed from V and 4 bases from J, the gap between germline ends came to 16 bases. The CDR3 has 16 amino acids. Source study methods: Amplified reference gene primers provided the basis for estimating nucleated cell counts. Sequencing used immunoSEQ multiplex PCR; TCRdb keeps in-frame clones, though not all of them. D and trimming were read from the DNA, whereas the V and J calls and clone size are those reported in that table. Of approximately 190,000 clones detected, roughly 79% appear once; the ten largest clones hold roughly 17%.

The sample comprised peripheral blood. This receptor was obtained from a man aged 60 to 75 with active or convalescent COVID-19. This chain links TRBV4-1 with TRBJ2-2, with TRBD1 as a possible D gene (6 bases). This chain's CDR3 is CASSLTGGAGTGELFF. The CDR3 DNA follows: TGCGCCAGCAGCCTAACTGGGGGCGCCGGCACCGGGGAGCTGTTTTTT.